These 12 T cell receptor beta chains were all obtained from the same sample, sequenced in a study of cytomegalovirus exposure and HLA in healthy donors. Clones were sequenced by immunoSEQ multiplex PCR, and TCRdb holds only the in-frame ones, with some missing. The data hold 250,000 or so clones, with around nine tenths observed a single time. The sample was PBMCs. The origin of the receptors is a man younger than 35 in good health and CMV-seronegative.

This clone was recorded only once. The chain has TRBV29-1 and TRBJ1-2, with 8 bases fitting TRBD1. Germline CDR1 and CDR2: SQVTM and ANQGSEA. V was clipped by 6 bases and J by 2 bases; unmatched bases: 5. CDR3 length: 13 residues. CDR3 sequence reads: CSVGQGGNYGYTF. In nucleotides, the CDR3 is TGCAGCGTAGGACAGGGAGGGAACTATGGCTACACCTTC.

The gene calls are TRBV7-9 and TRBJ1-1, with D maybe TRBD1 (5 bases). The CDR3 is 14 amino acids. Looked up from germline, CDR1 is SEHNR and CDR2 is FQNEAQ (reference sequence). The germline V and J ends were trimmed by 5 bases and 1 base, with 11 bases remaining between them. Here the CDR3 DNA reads TGTGCCAGCAGCCTAAAGGGGTGGAACACTGAAGCTTTCTTT. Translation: CASSLKGWNTEAFF. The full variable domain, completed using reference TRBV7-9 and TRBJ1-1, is DTGVSQNPRHKITKRGQNVTFRCDPISEHNRLYWYRQTLGQGPEFLTYFQNEAQLEKSRLLSDRFSAERPKGSFSTLEIQRTEQGDSAMYLCASSLKGWNTEAFFGQGTRLTVV.

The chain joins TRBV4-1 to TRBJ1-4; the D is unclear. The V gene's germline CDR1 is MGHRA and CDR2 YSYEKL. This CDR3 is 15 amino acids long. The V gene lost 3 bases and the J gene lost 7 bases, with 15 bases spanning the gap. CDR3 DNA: TGCGCCAGCAGCCAGGGAGGACCGTCGGGTGAAAAACTGTTTTTT. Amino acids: CASSQGGPSGEKLFF.

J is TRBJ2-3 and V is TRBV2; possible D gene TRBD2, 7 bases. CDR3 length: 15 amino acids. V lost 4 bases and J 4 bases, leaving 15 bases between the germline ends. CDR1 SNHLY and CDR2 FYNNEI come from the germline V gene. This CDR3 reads CASSGRGGGADTQYF. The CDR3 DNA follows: TGTGCCAGCAGTGGAAGAGGGGGGGGCGCAGATACGCAGTATTTT.

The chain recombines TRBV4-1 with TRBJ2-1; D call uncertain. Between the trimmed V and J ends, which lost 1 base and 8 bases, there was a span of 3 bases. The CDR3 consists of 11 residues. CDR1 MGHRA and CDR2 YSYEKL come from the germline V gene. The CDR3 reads CASSQADEQFF. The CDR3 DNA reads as TGCGCCAGCAGCCAAGCTGATGAGCAGTTCTTC.

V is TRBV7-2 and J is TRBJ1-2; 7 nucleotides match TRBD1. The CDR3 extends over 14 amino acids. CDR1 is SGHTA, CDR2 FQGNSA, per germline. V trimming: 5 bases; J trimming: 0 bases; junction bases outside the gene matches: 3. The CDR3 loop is CASSEGASNYGYTF. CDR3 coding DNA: TGTGCCAGCAGCGAGGGGGCGTCTAACTATGGCTACACCTTC. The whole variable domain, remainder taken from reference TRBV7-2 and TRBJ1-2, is GAGVSQSPSNKVTEKGKDVELRCDPISGHTALYWYRQSLGQGLEFLIYFQGNSAPDKSGLPSDRFSAERTGGSVSTLTIQRTQQEDSAVYLCASSEGASNYGYTFGSGTRLTVV.

The CDR3 reads CASSPDMNEKLFF. The CDR3 bases are TGTGCCAGCTCGCCGGACATGAACGAAAAACTGTTTTTT. The V call is TRBV18, the J call TRBJ1-4; D is perhaps TRBD1 (5 bases). There are 13 residues in the CDR3. In germline, CDR1 is KGHSH, CDR2 LQKENI. The V end was cut by 6 bases, the J end by 8 bases, with 13 bases between.

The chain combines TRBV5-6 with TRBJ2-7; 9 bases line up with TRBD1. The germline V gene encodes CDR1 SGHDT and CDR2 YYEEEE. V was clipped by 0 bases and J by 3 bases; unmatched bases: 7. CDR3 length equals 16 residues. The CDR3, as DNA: TGTGCCAGCAGCTTGGGGACAGGGGTGGGAGGCTACGAGCAGTACTTC. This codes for CASSLGTGVGGYEQYF.

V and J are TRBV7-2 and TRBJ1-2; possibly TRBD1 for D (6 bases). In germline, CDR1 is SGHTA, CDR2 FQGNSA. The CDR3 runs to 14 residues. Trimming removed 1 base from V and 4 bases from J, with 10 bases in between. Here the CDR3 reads CASSLGAGVYGYTF. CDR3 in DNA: TGTGCCAGCAGCTTAGGTGCAGGGGTCTATGGCTACACCTTC. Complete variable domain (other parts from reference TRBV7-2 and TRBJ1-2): GAGVSQSPSNKVTEKGKDVELRCDPISGHTALYWYRQSLGQGLEFLIYFQGNSAPDKSGLPSDRFSAERTGGSVSTLTIQRTQQEDSAVYLCASSLGAGVYGYTFGSGTRLTVV.

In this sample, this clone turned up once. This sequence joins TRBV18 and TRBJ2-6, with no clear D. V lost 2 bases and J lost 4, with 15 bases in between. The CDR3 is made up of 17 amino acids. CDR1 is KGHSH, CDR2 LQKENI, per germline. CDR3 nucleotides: TGTGCCAGCTCACCAATAGAAACAGTTCTGGGGGCCAACGTCCTGACTTTC. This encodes CASSPIETVLGANVLTF.

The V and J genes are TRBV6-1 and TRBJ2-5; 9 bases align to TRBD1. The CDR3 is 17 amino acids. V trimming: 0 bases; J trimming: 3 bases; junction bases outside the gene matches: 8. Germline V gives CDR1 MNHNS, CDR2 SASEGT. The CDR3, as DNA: TGTGCCAGCAGTGAAGCATTCTCGACAGGGGGAAAAGAGACCCAGTACTTC. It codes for CASSEAFSTGGKETQYF.

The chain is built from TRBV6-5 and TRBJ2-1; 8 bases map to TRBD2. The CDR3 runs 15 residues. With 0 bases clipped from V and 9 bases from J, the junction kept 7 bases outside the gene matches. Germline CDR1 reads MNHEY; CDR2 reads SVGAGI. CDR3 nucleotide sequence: TGTGCCAGCAGTTACTCTCCCAGCGGGGGTGGTGAGCAGTTCTTC. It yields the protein CASSYSPSGGGEQFF.